Presented here are 31 T cell receptor beta chains from one specimen sequenced in a study of CD8 T cells in Susac syndrome. RNA amounts of roughly 0.45 to 1 ug underwent reverse transcription with random hexamers. TCRdb re-called the immunoSEQ multiplex PCR reads through MiXCR, storing one row per CDR3 protein. In the table there are approximately 77,000 distinct CDR3 sequences, 90% to 95% of which are singletons. The sequenced sample consisted of CD4+ T cells from PBMCs. These receptors came from a human donor with Susac syndrome.

The V call is TRBV5-6, the J call TRBJ1-5; 7 bases line up with TRBD1. The CDR3 runs to 16 residues. Germline V gene data show CDR1 as SGHDT and CDR2 as YYEEEE. With V trimmed by 4 bases and J by 4 bases, 11 bases remained unmatched. This CDR3 is CASSERTRDRNQPQHF. The DNA for the CDR3 is TGTGCCAGCAGCGAAAGAACCCGGGACAGAAATCAGCCCCAGCATTTT.

The V and J genes are TRBV20-1 and TRBJ2-1, with TRBD1 identical over 9 bases. CDR3 size: 16 residues. J gave up 2 bases and V 3 bases, and 8 bases lay outside the gene matches. Germline loops: CDR1 DFQATT, CDR2 SNEGSKA (reference sequence). CDR3 DNA: TGCAGTGCTAGCAGCTCCGGGACAGGGACCTACAATGAGCAGTTCTTC. Its translation: CSASSSGTGTYNEQFF.

This chain links TRBV30 with TRBJ1-1; maybe TRBD1 (5 bases). The CDR3 runs to 12 residues. The germline V and J ends were trimmed by 1 base and 7 bases, with 10 bases remaining between them. Germline V gene lookup returns CDR1 GTSNPN and CDR2 SVGIG (reference sequence). This chain's CDR3 is CAWSGGRYEAFF. The CDR3 region has the DNA TGTGCCTGGAGTGGGGGACGTTATGAAGCTTTCTTT.

The rearrangement joins TRBV7-2 to TRBJ1-1; no reliable D call. V was shortened by 2 bases and J by 1 base, with 8 bases between the two germline ends. Germline V gene data show CDR1 as SGHTA and CDR2 as FQGNSA. This CDR3 has 14 residues. The DNA for the CDR3 is TGTGCCAGCAGCTTAAGGGCCCCGAACACTGAAGCTTTCTTT. Protein product: CASSLRAPNTEAFF.

Only one count was recorded for this clonotype. The CDR3 region is CASRGQGPTEMNTEAFF. CDR3 sequence (DNA): TGTGCCAGCAGAGGACAGGGGCCCACCGAAATGAACACTGAAGCTTTCTTT. The V and J genes are TRBV6-2 or TRBV6-3 and TRBJ1-1; TRBD1 matches 9 bases. Germline V CDR1 and CDR2: MNHEY, SVGEGT. The CDR3 length is 17 residues. The V segment lost 6 bases and the J segment 0 bases; nucleotides outside the gene matches: 11.

The chain employs TRBV29-1 and TRBJ2-4; 7 bases map to TRBD1. Trimming removed 6 bases from V and 6 bases from J; junction bases left unmatched: 11. This CDR3 contains 14 residues. Per the germline V gene, CDR1 is SQVTM and CDR2 is ANQGSEA. CDR3 protein: CSVVTGQTLNIQYF. The CDR3 DNA follows: TGCAGCGTCGTAACGGGACAGACTCTAAACATTCAGTACTTC. Full variable domain (remainder filled in from reference TRBV29-1 and TRBJ2-4): SAVISQKPSRDICQRGTSLTIQCQVDSQVTMMFWYRQQPGQSLTLIATANQGSEATYESGFVIDKFPISRPNLTFSTLTVSNMSPEDSSIYLCSVVTGQTLNIQYFGAGTRLSVL.

This chain uses TRBV28 with TRBJ1-5; D not resolved. Germline V CDR1 and CDR2: MDHEN, SYDVKM. The CDR3 consists of 16 residues. The germline V and J ends were trimmed by 2 bases and 6 bases, with 17 bases remaining between them. CDR3 nucleotides: TGTGCCAGCAGTTTACGCGATCAGGCTACCGGTCAGCCCCAGCATTTT. It translates to CASSLRDQATGQPQHF.

This chain connects TRBV2 to TRBJ1-1, with D maybe TRBD1 (6 bases). The germline gives CDR1 SNHLY, CDR2 FYNNEI. This CDR3 comprises 14 residues. Trimming left V 6 bases short and J 5 bases short, with 16 bases between. The CDR3: CASRTRGWGTEAFF. The DNA for the CDR3 is TGTGCCAGCAGGACCAGGGGATGGGGAACTGAAGCTTTCTTT.

This rearrangement joins TRBV27 to TRBJ2-4; D is undetermined. The V gene lost 6 bases and the J gene lost 1 base, with 13 bases spanning the gap. From germline, CDR1 is MNHEY and CDR2 SMNVEV (reference sequence). The length of the CDR3 is 15 residues. DNA for the CDR3: TGTGCCAGCAGGCGGATACTTGGGGCCAAAAACATTCAGTACTTC. Its translation is CASRRILGAKNIQYF.

The V gene is TRBV20-1, the J gene TRBJ2-3; 8 bases are a match to TRBD2. Per germline, CDR1 DFQATT and CDR2 SNEGSKA (reference sequence). This CDR3 is 13 amino acids long. Germline trimming cut 1 base from V and 5 bases from J; bases unmatched to any gene: 2. In DNA, the CDR3 is TGCAGTGCTAGAGTAGCGGGGATAGATACGCAGTATTTT. This translates into CSARVAGIDTQYF.

The J gene is TRBJ2-7, the V gene TRBV7-2; D is uncertain. Germline V gene lookup returns CDR1 SGHTA and CDR2 FQGNSA. With 5 bases removed from V and 0 bases from J, the gap between germline ends came to 14 bases. This CDR3 has 15 residues. The CDR3 DNA reads as TGTGCCAGCAGCCCTAACGGACGGAACTCCTACGAGCAGTACTTC. Residues: CASSPNGRNSYEQYF.

The CDR3 spells CASSHNLHEKLFF. DNA of the CDR3: TGTGCCAGCAGCCATAACCTTCATGAAAAACTGTTTTTT. The rearrangement uses TRBV12-3 or TRBV12-4 and TRBJ1-4; no clear D gene. The CDR3 runs 13 residues. V was pared by 6 bases and J by 6 bases, with 11 bases between.

This clonotype was counted once. The chain has TRBV5-4 and TRBJ2-1, with 8 bases fitting TRBD2. The J segment lost 0 bases and the V segment lost 1 base, leaving 9 bases of the junction unmatched. Germline V gene sequence: CDR1 SGHNT, CDR2 YYREEE (reference sequence). The CDR3 covers 18 residues. CDR3 in amino acids: CASSLPGGAFRSYNEQFF. CDR3 nucleotide sequence: TGTGCCAGCAGCTTGCCCGGGGGGGCCTTTCGCTCCTACAATGAGCAGTTCTTC.

V and J are TRBV7-9 and TRBJ2-2; D tentatively fits TRBD1 or TRBD2 (5 bases each). V dropped 3 bases and J dropped 3 bases, with 11 bases sitting between them. Germline V gene lookup returns CDR1 SEHNR and CDR2 FQNEAQ (reference sequence). There are 15 residues in the CDR3. The CDR3 protein is CASSFRDLYTGELFF. For the CDR3, the DNA is TGTGCCAGCAGCTTCAGGGACCTTTACACCGGGGAGCTGTTTTTT.

This chain connects TRBV7-9 to TRBJ1-2; D is perhaps TRBD1 (5 bases). Germline V gene sequence: CDR1 SEHNR, CDR2 FQNEAQ (reference sequence). Trimming left V 2 bases short and J 7 bases short, with 20 bases between. The CDR3 has 16 amino acids. The CDR3 protein is CASSLILGAGTRGYTF. CDR3 coding DNA: TGTGCCAGCAGCTTAATTCTTGGGGCAGGGACCCGTGGCTACACCTTC.

The CDR3 bases are TGTGCCAGCTTGCCGAACTCGGGGAACCGTCGTGGGAATGAGCAGTTCTTC. It yields the protein CASLPNSGNRRGNEQFF. V and J are TRBV28 and TRBJ2-1; possible D gene TRBD2, 5 bases. This CDR3 has 17 residues. V was shortened by 8 bases and J by 7 bases, with 27 bases between the two germline ends. Germline V CDR1 and CDR2: MDHEN, SYDVKM.

The V call is TRBV28, the J call TRBJ1-3; possibly TRBD1 for D (5 bases). The CDR3 runs to 14 residues. The germline gives CDR1 MDHEN, CDR2 SYDVKM. The ends were cut back, 7 bases at V and 4 bases at J, with 14 bases in the middle. CDR3 nucleotide sequence: TGTGCCAGCACCCGAGGAGGGACGGGAAACACCATATATTTT. It is translated as CASTRGGTGNTIYF.

This chain joins TRBV3-1 and TRBJ1-2; tentatively, D is TRBD1 (6 bases). Trimming took off 1 base at V and 4 bases at J, with 13 bases between the two ends. Germline lookup yields CDR1 LGHDT and CDR2 YNNKEL (reference sequence). The CDR3 sequence is 15 residues long. In DNA form, the CDR3 reads TGTGCCAGCAGCCAAGGGGAGGGCAGGGGCTATGGCTACACCTTC. Translating it yields CASSQGEGRGYGYTF.

This chain links TRBV15 with TRBJ2-2; no definite D call. Trimming left V 2 bases short and J 0 bases short, with 7 bases between. In germline, CDR1 is LNHNV, CDR2 YYDKDF (reference sequence). The CDR3 length is 15 residues. Here the CDR3 DNA reads TGTGCCACCAGCAGATTCGGATCGAACACCGGGGAGCTGTTTTTT. Translation: CATSRFGSNTGELFF.

This rearrangement joins TRBV3-1 to TRBJ1-5; D is uncertain. The CDR3 extends over 14 amino acids. In germline, CDR1 is LGHDT, CDR2 YNNKEL (reference sequence). Trimming cost V 0 bases and J 4 bases, with 7 bases left between them. Here the CDR3 reads CASSQDGGNQPQHF. In nucleotides, the CDR3 is TGTGCCAGCAGCCAAGACGGAGGGAATCAGCCCCAGCATTTT.

The chain combines TRBV9 with TRBJ1-2, with D unclear. The germline V gene has CDR1 SGDLS and CDR2 YYNGEE. Trimming took off 0 bases at V and 2 bases at J, with 11 bases between the two ends. The CDR3 totals 15 residues. The CDR3: CASSVGPGLNYGYTF. The CDR3 nucleotides read TGTGCCAGCAGCGTAGGCCCGGGCCTCAACTATGGCTACACCTTC.

The chain joins TRBV20-1 to TRBJ1-2, with D perhaps matching TRBD1 (6 bases). CDR1 and CDR2 from the germline V gene are DFQATT and SNEGSKA (reference sequence). This CDR3 has 12 residues. CDR3 nucleotide sequence: TGCAGCGCCGGGACACCCAAAAGGGGCTACACCTTC. Its translation: CSAGTPKRGYTF.

The J gene is TRBJ2-7, the V gene TRBV12-3 or TRBV12-4; D may be TRBD1 (8 bases). V lost 6 bases and J lost 0, with 15 bases in between. The CDR3 has 15 amino acids. The CDR3 loop is CASRLQGEGSYEQYF. CDR3 DNA: TGTGCCAGCAGGCTACAGGGGGAGGGCTCCTACGAGCAGTACTTC.

The CDR3 is CASTHGAQSYEQYF. Here the CDR3 DNA reads TGTGCCAGCACCCACGGGGCACAATCCTACGAGCAGTACTTC. The chain carries TRBV6-5 and TRBJ2-7; perhaps D is TRBD1 or TRBD2 (5 bases each). The CDR3 loop spans 14 amino acids. The V and J ends lost 7 bases and 1 base respectively, with 14 bases between them. Germline-derived CDR1 and CDR2 are MNHEY and SVGAGI.

This chain uses TRBV29-1 with TRBJ1-5; D possibly corresponds to TRBD1 (5 bases). Looked up from germline, CDR1 is SQVTM and CDR2 is ANQGSEA. The CDR3 has 13 residues. Trimming stripped 4 bases from V and 9 bases from J, with 16 bases between. The chain's CDR3 is CSVGAPGGRPQHF. The CDR3 region has the DNA TGCAGCGTTGGGGCACCGGGGGGTCGGCCCCAGCATTTT.

The chain is built from TRBV9 and TRBJ2-1, with unresolved D. Germline V gives CDR1 SGDLS, CDR2 YYNGEE. The CDR3 sequence is 12 residues long. V lost 0 bases to trimming and J lost 9 bases, with 7 bases between them. The CDR3 bases are TGTGCCAGCAGCGTAGGAGTGACTGAGCAGTTCTTC. Its translation: CASSVGVTEQFF.

The rearrangement joins TRBV5-1 to TRBJ1-1, with D perhaps TRBD1 (5 bases). With 4 bases removed from V and 3 bases from J, the gap between germline ends came to 16 bases. From germline, CDR1 is SGHRS and CDR2 YFSETQ. The CDR3 length is 15 residues. CDR3 region: CASSAPRVGDTEAFF. The CDR3 bases are TGCGCCAGCAGCGCTCCTCGGGTGGGGGACACTGAAGCTTTCTTT.

The gene calls are TRBV7-2 and TRBJ2-5, with 7 bases fitting TRBD2. The CDR3 covers 16 residues. CDR1 is SGHTA, CDR2 FQGNSA, per germline. Losses at the gene ends were 3 bases for V and 2 bases for J; bases not matched to a gene: 9. CDR3 nucleotides: TGTGCCAGCAGCTTGCGGAGCGGGAATACACAAGAGACCCAGTACTTC. Protein product: CASSLRSGNTQETQYF.

The chain carries TRBV15 and TRBJ2-1; 12 bases are shared with TRBD2. Germline V gives CDR1 LNHNV, CDR2 YYDKDF (reference sequence). This CDR3 is built from 16 residues. Trimming removed 0 bases from V and 9 bases from J; junction bases left unmatched: 6. The DNA for the CDR3 is TGTGCCACCAGCAGAGATCTAGCGGGGGGGCACGGTGAGCAGTTCTTC. Residues: CATSRDLAGGHGEQFF.

This chain links TRBV7-2 with TRBJ2-3, with 8 nucleotides matching TRBD1. Germline V gene data show CDR1 as SGHTA and CDR2 as FQGNSA. The CDR3 spans 18 residues. Unmatched junction bases numbered 11, after V lost 1 base and J lost 2 bases. CDR3 sequence: CASSLVSLGTGNTDTQYF. The CDR3 nucleotides read TGTGCCAGCAGCTTAGTGAGTCTCGGGACAGGCAACACAGATACGCAGTATTTT.

V and J are TRBV29-1 and TRBJ1-2, with TRBD1 identical over 7 bases. The CDR3 loop spans 13 amino acids. J lost 6 bases, V lost 5 bases, and 9 bases had no gene match. From germline, CDR1 is SQVTM and CDR2 ANQGSEA. The DNA for the CDR3 is TGCAGCGTTTTATTAGACAGGGTCCATGGCTACACCTTC. This encodes CSVLLDRVHGYTF.